The 26 T cell receptor beta chains below all came from one sample that was sequenced in a study of T cell responses to AZD1222 COVID-19 vaccine. Clones were read by immunoSEQ multiplex PCR, and TCRdb kept only the in-frame ones, dropping some. The sample holds about 140,000 clones, 70% to 90% seen once. Sequencing was performed on peripheral blood, taken on day 0 of AZD1222 vaccination. These receptors were obtained from an adult in good health.

The V and J genes are TRBV10-3 and TRBJ1-6; weak D call: TRBD1 (5 bases). The germline V and J ends were trimmed by 2 bases and 7 bases, with 12 bases remaining between them. CDR1 and CDR2 from the germline V gene are ENHRY and SYGVKD. This CDR3 has 15 residues. CDR3 amino acids: CAISELGTDNSPLHF. CDR3 DNA: TGTGCCATCAGTGAGCTCGGGACGGACAATTCACCCCTCCACTTT.

The rearrangement uses TRBV27 and TRBJ1-2, with D perhaps TRBD1 (6 bases). The CDR3 spans 16 residues. Trimming cost V 8 bases and J 5 bases, with 24 bases left between them. Germline loops: CDR1 MNHEY, CDR2 SMNVEV (reference sequence). The CDR3 protein is CASSLWGGTREYGYTF. Written as DNA, the CDR3 is TGTGCCAGCTCCCTCTGGGGCGGGACAAGGGAATATGGCTACACCTTC.

V and J are TRBV15 and TRBJ1-1; TRBD1 aligns across 7 bases. J was trimmed by 3 bases and V by 9 bases; bases with no gene match: 7. CDR1 is LNHNV, CDR2 YYDKDF, per germline (reference sequence). The CDR3 loop spans 13 amino acids. As DNA, the CDR3 is TGTGCCACGAGACTCACAGGGGACACTGAAGCTTTCTTT. Protein product: CATRLTGDTEAFF.

V is TRBV19 and J is TRBJ1-2; D call uncertain. Germline V lookup: CDR1 LNHDA, CDR2 SQIVND (reference sequence). V lost 1 base and J lost 3, with 6 bases in between. The CDR3 runs to 13 residues. The CDR3 DNA reads TGTGCCAGTAGTATAGCCTGGGACTATGGCTACACCTTC. Translated: CASSIAWDYGYTF.

This chain joins TRBV18 and TRBJ2-3; D unclear. The length of the CDR3 is 12 residues. Trimming shortened V by 1 base and J by 11 bases, and 10 bases separated the two germline ends. Germline-derived CDR1 and CDR2 are KGHSH and LQKENI. In nucleotides, the CDR3 is TGTGCCAGCTCACCACAGGCCCAAGTGCAGTATTTT. This sequence encodes CASSPQAQVQYF.

This chain connects TRBV7-9 to TRBJ2-6, with 8 positions matching TRBD1. Germline values: CDR1 SEHNR, CDR2 FQNEAQ (reference sequence). There are 15 residues in the CDR3. The V and J ends lost 11 bases and 3 bases, in that order; junction bases with no gene match: 9. The CDR3 loop is CAGARQGSGANVLTF. CDR3 in DNA: TGTGCCGGGGCCCGACAGGGGAGTGGGGCCAACGTCCTGACTTTC.

In nucleotides, the CDR3 is TGCGCCAGCAGCCAAGAAGGACGCGGCTATGGCTACACCTTC. This codes for CASSQEGRGYGYTF. The chain links TRBV4-3 to TRBJ1-2; D not certain. The CDR3 spans 14 residues. The V gene's germline CDR1 is LGHNA and CDR2 YSLEER. Trimming stripped 0 bases from V and 4 bases from J, with 9 bases between.

The genes are TRBV2 and TRBJ1-6; weak D call: TRBD1 (5 bases). The V gene lost 6 bases and the J gene lost 7 bases, with 16 bases spanning the gap. This CDR3 spans 15 amino acids. CDR1 is SNHLY, CDR2 FYNNEI, per germline. The CDR3 sequence: CASRLGGLLNSPLHF. The CDR3 DNA is TGTGCCAGCAGGCTTGGGGGACTGCTAAATTCACCCCTCCACTTT.

This clone was recorded once. The chain is built from TRBV5-4 and TRBJ1-1; a possible D gene is TRBD1 (5 bases). The V gene lost 6 bases and the J gene lost 5 bases, with 14 bases spanning the gap. Germline-derived CDR1 and CDR2 are SGHNT and YYREEE (reference sequence). The CDR3 has 13 amino acids. The DNA for the CDR3 is TGTGCCAGCAACCCCCGGGGGGGTACTGAAGCTTTCTTT. Protein: CASNPRGGTEAFF.

The chain links TRBV27 to TRBJ1-6; no clear D. The CDR3 sequence is 16 residues long. Per germline, CDR1 MNHEY and CDR2 SMNVEV (reference sequence). The V end was cut by 2 bases, the J end by 7 bases, with 15 bases between. The CDR3 nucleotides are TGTGCCAGCAGTTTAGGATACCACAGACCGAATTCACCCCTCCACTTT. Its translation is CASSLGYHRPNSPLHF.

The gene calls are TRBV6-2 or TRBV6-3 and TRBJ2-7, with D hard to call. Germline V gene lookup returns CDR1 MNHEY and CDR2 SVGEGT. CDR3 length: 16 amino acids. The V end lost 2 bases, the J end lost 0 bases, and 14 bases lay between the germline ends. CDR3 protein: CASSYTLDGYSYEQYF. The CDR3 DNA sequence: TGTGCCAGCAGTTACACCCTAGACGGGTACTCCTACGAGCAGTACTTC.

The CDR3: CASSLDSSGANVLTF. The DNA of the CDR3 is TGTGCCAGCAGCTTGGACAGCTCTGGGGCCAACGTCCTGACTTTC. This sequence joins TRBV7-2 and TRBJ2-6, with D possibly being TRBD1 (6 bases). Germline CDR1 SGHTA, CDR2 FQGNSA. Trimming removed 3 bases at V and 0 bases at J, with 6 bases between. This CDR3 has 15 residues.

The V and J genes are TRBV11-2 and TRBJ2-7; no definite D call. Germline V gives CDR1 SGHAT, CDR2 FQNNGV. The ends were cut back, 3 bases at V and 3 bases at J, with 0 bases in the middle. The CDR3 contains 10 residues. CDR3 region: CASSFYEQYF. The CDR3 nucleotides are TGTGCCAGCAGCTTCTACGAGCAGTACTTC. Using reference TRBV11-2 and TRBJ2-7 for the parts outside the CDR3, the full variable domain is EAGVAQSPRYKIIEKRQSVAFWCNPISGHATLYWYQQILGQGPKLLIQFQNNGVVDDSQLPKDRFSAERLKGVDSTLKIQPAKLEDSAVYLCASSFYEQYFGPGTRLTVT.

This sequence joins TRBV2 and TRBJ2-7; D may be TRBD1 or TRBD2 (6 bases each). Looked up from germline, CDR1 is SNHLY and CDR2 is FYNNEI. V was pared by 6 bases and J by 4 bases, with 16 bases between. The CDR3 is made up of 14 amino acids. CDR3 loop: CASRTGAAEYEQYF. CDR3 DNA sequence: TGTGCCAGCAGAACGGGGGCGGCGGAGTACGAGCAGTACTTC.

The chain carries TRBV28 and TRBJ2-3; TRBD1 agrees at 8 bases. The germline V gene has CDR1 MDHEN and CDR2 SYDVKM. CDR3 length equals 15 residues. Losses at the gene ends were 5 bases for V and 3 bases for J; bases not matched to a gene: 7. CDR3 bases: TGTGCCAGCAGTCTTGCAGGGGGCGGGACAGATACGCAGTATTTT. Amino acid sequence: CASSLAGGGTDTQYF.

This clone was counted a few times. The J gene is TRBJ2-5, the V gene TRBV11-3, with 7 bases fitting TRBD1. Germline CDR1 SGHNT, CDR2 YENEEA. V lost 4 bases and J lost 4; bases outside the gene matches: 9. CDR3 length: 15 residues. DNA for the CDR3: TGTGCCAGCAGCTCCCGACAGGGTCCCCTAGAGACCCAGTACTTC. Translating it yields CASSSRQGPLETQYF.

The rearrangement joins TRBV15 to TRBJ1-1; TRBD1 is a possible D gene (6 bases). CDR1 is LNHNV, CDR2 YYDKDF, per germline (reference sequence). CDR3 length equals 12 residues. V lost 6 bases and J lost 7, with 12 bases in between. CDR3 residues: CATSKGVSEAFF. Written as DNA, the CDR3 is TGTGCCACCAGTAAGGGGGTCAGTGAAGCTTTCTTT.

The V and J genes are TRBV6-1 and TRBJ2-7; 7 nucleotides match TRBD1. Trimming cost V 3 bases and J 3 bases; bases outside gene matches: 8. CDR3 length equals 15 residues. CDR1 MNHNS and CDR2 SASEGT come from the germline V gene. The CDR3 DNA reads TGTGCCAGCAGTGAGTGGACAGGCGAAAACTACGAGCAGTACTTC. It translates to CASSEWTGENYEQYF.

The rearrangement links TRBV4-1 to TRBJ2-7; D remains unclear. V lost 1 base and J lost 6, with 10 bases in between. The CDR3 length is 13 residues. Germline lookup yields CDR1 MGHRA and CDR2 YSYEKL. The CDR3 DNA follows: TGCGCCAGCAGCCAAGGGACGGCGTCCGAGCAGTACTTC. The encoded protein is CASSQGTASEQYF.

CDR3 sequence reads: CARSLALLTYPGANVLTF. CDR3 coding DNA: TGTGCCAGAAGCTTAGCGCTACTAACCTACCCTGGGGCCAACGTCCTGACTTTC. This sequence joins TRBV7-5 and TRBJ2-6; the table gives TRBD2 as D, unverified against the DNA. TRBV7-5 is a listed pseudogene. This CDR3 is 18 amino acids long.

The chain links TRBV19 to TRBJ2-5, with a tentative D call TRBD1 (5 bases). The CDR3 length is 15 residues. Germline V gives CDR1 LNHDA, CDR2 SQIVND (reference sequence). Trimming stripped 7 bases from V and 5 bases from J, with 20 bases between. In DNA form, the CDR3 reads TGTGCCAGTACCAAATGGGGCCTAGGGTCGGAGACCCAGTACTTC. Protein product: CASTKWGLGSETQYF.

The chain combines TRBV7-2 with TRBJ2-2; 7 bases agree with TRBD2. With 5 bases clipped from V and 5 bases from J, the junction kept 2 bases outside the gene matches. CDR3 length: 13 amino acids. Germline loops: CDR1 SGHTA, CDR2 FQGNSA. CDR3 sequence reads: CASSGTKTGELFF. The DNA of the CDR3 is TGTGCCAGCAGCGGGACTAAAACCGGGGAGCTGTTTTTT.

This rearrangement joins TRBV15 to TRBJ1-4; no clear D. V lost 4 bases and J 7 bases, leaving 4 bases between the germline ends. This CDR3 region has 11 residues. Germline-derived CDR1 and CDR2 are LNHNV and YYDKDF (reference sequence). The CDR3 nucleotides are TGTGCCACCAGCACCGTTGAAAAACTGTTTTTT. As protein: CATSTVEKLFF.

The V gene is TRBV12-3 or TRBV12-4, the J gene TRBJ1-1; a possible D gene is TRBD1 (5 bases). The CDR3 consists of 12 residues. Trimming removed 0 bases at V and 8 bases at J, with 7 bases between. The CDR3 is CASSLAGREAFF. DNA for the CDR3: TGTGCCAGCAGTTTAGCGGGGCGAGAAGCTTTCTTT.

This rearrangement joins TRBV13 to TRBJ2-7; possible D gene TRBD1, 5 bases. The CDR3 extends over 13 amino acids. V was cut by 5 bases and J by 2 bases, with 10 bases left in between. Germline CDR1 reads PRHDT; CDR2 reads FYEKMQ (reference sequence). The CDR3 protein is CASSTGRAYEQYF. Here the CDR3 DNA reads TGTGCCAGCAGCACAGGACGTGCCTACGAGCAGTACTTC. Filled out from reference TRBV13 and TRBJ2-7, the complete variable domain reads AAGVIQSPRHLIKEKRETATLKCYPIPRHDTVYWYQQGPGQDPQFLISFYEKMQSDKGSIPDRFSAQQFSDYHSELNMSSLELGDSALYFCASSTGRAYEQYFGPGTRLTVT.

The chain recombines TRBV7-2 with TRBJ2-5, with no clear D. With 4 bases removed from V and 5 bases from J, the gap between germline ends came to 8 bases. In germline, CDR1 is SGHTA, CDR2 FQGNSA. CDR3 length equals 12 residues. CDR3 region: CASSYHRETQYF. The CDR3 DNA reads as TGTGCCAGCAGCTACCATCGGGAGACCCAGTACTTC.